The T cell receptor (beta chain) under discussion was sequenced for a study of cytomegalovirus exposure and HLA in healthy donors. Details on this clone: Its target is not known.

Notes on the study in general: In all likelihood, a cluster of highly shared sequence variants was a sequencing artifact. Exclusion as indistinguishable affected some V segments, including TRBV6-2 and TRBV6-3.

Researchers ran the PCR with 60 Vbeta and 13 Jbeta primers. The repertoire was sequenced with immunoSEQ multiplex PCR; TCRdb's copy has only in-frame clones and lacks some. Of 110,000 to 150,000 clones listed, over 60% are singletons. This CDR3 comprises 17 residues. Germline loops: CDR1 SEHNR, CDR2 FQNEAQ (reference sequence). V dropped 1 base and J dropped 6; count of bases not matched to a gene: 6. Sequencing used PBMCs. The clonotype originates from a man aged 35 to 55 in good health and CMV-seronegative. This chain joins TRBV7-9 and TRBJ2-1, with 13 nucleotides matching TRBD2. CDR3 loop: CASSLVGLAGVPNEQFF. For the CDR3, the DNA is TGTGCCAGCAGCTTAGTTGGACTAGCGGGAGTCCCCAATGAGCAGTTCTTC.